This T cell receptor (beta chain) was captured in a study of T cells in Graves' hyperthyroidism and ophthalmopathy. General study points: A model of 13 V-J pairs discriminated ophthalmopathy from stable hyperthyroidism. Ophthalmopathy, as predicted by the model, came a median approximately 6.5 months after the prediction.

V shed 5 bases, J shed 2 bases, and the junction held 6 bases outside the gene matches. Germline values: CDR1 MDHEN, CDR2 SYDVKM. CDR3 length equals 17 residues. The count of this clonotype is one. The antigen is undetermined. It may be a read error: a sequence one base away is much more abundant. Ophthalmopathy patients had Clinical Activity Score at least 3, NOSPECS grade at least 4, duration under 3 months. Diagnoses were established using clinical symptoms, serum thyroxine and TRAb, thyroid ultrasound and orbital computed tomography. TCR beta CDR3 region amplification was performed from RNA transcripts. When the TCR CDR3 underwent first-round RT-PCR, the HTBI primer set was used. Via MiXCR, TCRdb re-called the multiplex PCR reads, giving one row per CDR3 protein. Among 700,000 or so distinct CDR3 sequences listed, more than 12% were seen once.

This receptor was identified in a woman between 45 and 65 years old with Graves' ophthalmopathy. Sequenced: blood. The V gene is TRBV28, the J gene TRBJ2-1, with 13 positions matching TRBD2. The CDR3 sequence: CASSLGTSGATYNEQFF. In nucleotides, the CDR3 is TGTGCCAGCAGTCTAGGGACTAGCGGGGCGACCTACAATGAGCAGTTCTTC.